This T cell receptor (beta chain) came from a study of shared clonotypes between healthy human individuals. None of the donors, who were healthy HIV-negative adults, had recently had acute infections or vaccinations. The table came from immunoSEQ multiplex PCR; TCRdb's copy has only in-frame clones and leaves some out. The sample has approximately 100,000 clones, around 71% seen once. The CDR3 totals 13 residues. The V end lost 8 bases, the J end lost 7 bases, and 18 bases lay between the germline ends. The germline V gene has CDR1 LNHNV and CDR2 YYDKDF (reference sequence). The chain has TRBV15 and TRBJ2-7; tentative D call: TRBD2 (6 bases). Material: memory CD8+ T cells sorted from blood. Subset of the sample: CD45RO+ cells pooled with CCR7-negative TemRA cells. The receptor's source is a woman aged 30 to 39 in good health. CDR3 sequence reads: CATGPSDSWEQYF. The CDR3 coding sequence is TGTGCCACCGGTCCTAGCGACTCCTGGGAGCAGTACTTC.